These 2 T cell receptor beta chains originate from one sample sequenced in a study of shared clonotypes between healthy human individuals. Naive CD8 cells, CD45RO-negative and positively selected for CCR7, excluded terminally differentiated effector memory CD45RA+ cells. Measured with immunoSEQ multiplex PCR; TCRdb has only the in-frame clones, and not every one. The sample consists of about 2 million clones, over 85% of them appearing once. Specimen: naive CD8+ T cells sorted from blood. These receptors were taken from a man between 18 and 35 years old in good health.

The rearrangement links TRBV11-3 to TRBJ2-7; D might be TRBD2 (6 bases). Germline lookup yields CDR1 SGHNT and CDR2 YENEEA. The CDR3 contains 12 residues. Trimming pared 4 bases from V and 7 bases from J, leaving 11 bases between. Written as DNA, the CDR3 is TGTGCCAGCAGCTGGAGGGTTGGGGAGCAGTACTTC. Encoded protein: CASSWRVGEQYF.

The DNA of the CDR3 is TGTGCCAGCAGCTCTACACCTATGAACACTGAAGCTTTCTTT. It specifies CASSSTPMNTEAFF. This chain connects TRBV6-5 to TRBJ1-1; D unresolved. The germline V gene encodes CDR1 MNHEY and CDR2 SVGAGI. This CDR3 has 14 amino acids. With 6 bases removed from V and 0 bases from J, the gap between germline ends came to 11 bases.